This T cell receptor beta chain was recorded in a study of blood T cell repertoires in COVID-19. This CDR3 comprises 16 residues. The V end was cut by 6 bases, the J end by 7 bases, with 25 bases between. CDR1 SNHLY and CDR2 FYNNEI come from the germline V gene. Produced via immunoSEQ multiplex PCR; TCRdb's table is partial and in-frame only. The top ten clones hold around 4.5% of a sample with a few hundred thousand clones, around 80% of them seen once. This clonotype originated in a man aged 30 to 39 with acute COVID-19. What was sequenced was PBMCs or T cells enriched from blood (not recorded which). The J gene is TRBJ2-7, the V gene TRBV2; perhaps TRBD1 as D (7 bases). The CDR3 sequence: CASSPDRSGPPTEQYF. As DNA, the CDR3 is TGTGCCAGCAGCCCGGACAGGAGCGGGCCTCCAACAGAGCAGTACTTC.